These 30 T cell receptor beta chains were sequenced from one sample in a study of T-cell reconstitution after alpha-beta-depleted transplantation in children. The authors prepared the TCRbeta library with unique molecular identifiers. TCRdb processed the PCR reads anew with MiXCR; each CDR3 protein has one entry. The data hold roughly 420,000 distinct CDR3 sequences, with around 16% observed a single time. Sequenced here: PBMCs, mostly from graft donor cells, sampled 360 days after TCRalphabeta/CD19-depleted stem cell transplant. These TCRs come from a boy under three years old who had a stem cell transplant for Wiskott-Aldrich syndrome, so the T cells may come from the graft donor.

V usage is TRBV24-1 and J usage is TRBJ2-1; possibly TRBD1 or TRBD2 for D (5 bases each). Trimming took 4 bases from V and 4 from J, leaving 13 bases between them. The CDR3 runs to 15 residues. Germline V gives CDR1 KGHDR, CDR2 SFDVKD. The CDR3 coding sequence is TGTGCCACCAGTGACCCCTCGAGGGGATACAATGAGCAGTTCTTC. Protein product: CATSDPSRGYNEQFF.

V and J are TRBV27 and TRBJ2-7; D is possibly TRBD1 (6 bases). V was cut by 3 bases and J by 2 bases, with 8 bases left in between. CDR1 and CDR2 from the germline V gene are MNHEY and SMNVEV (reference sequence). This CDR3 region has 13 residues. The CDR3 reads CASSFPGAYEQYF. CDR3 in DNA: TGTGCCAGCAGTTTTCCAGGGGCCTACGAGCAGTACTTC.

This clonotype was seen a few times. The V gene is TRBV29-1, the J gene TRBJ1-2; D gene uncertain. The CDR3 sequence is 9 residues long. Germline values: CDR1 SQVTM, CDR2 ANQGSEA. The ends were cut back, 6 bases at V and 6 bases at J, with 5 bases in the middle. The DNA for the CDR3 is TGCAGCGTGGCGGATGGCTACACCTTC. It translates to CSVADGYTF.

The V and J genes are TRBV29-1 and TRBJ2-2; D unclear. This CDR3 has 12 amino acids. Germline-derived CDR1 and CDR2 are SQVTM and ANQGSEA. The V and J ends lost 7 bases and 3 bases respectively, with 9 bases between them. CDR3 in amino acids: CSGYFDTGELFF. DNA of the CDR3: TGCAGCGGATACTTTGACACCGGGGAGCTGTTTTTT.

The genes are TRBV11-2 and TRBJ2-1, with 7 bases lining up with TRBD2. Unmatched junction bases numbered 6, after V lost 0 bases and J lost 7 bases. The CDR3 extends over 15 amino acids. Germline V gene data show CDR1 as SGHAT and CDR2 as FQNNGV. The DNA of the CDR3 is TGTGCCAGCAGCTTAGATCTGGGGGAGGGTAATGAGCAGTTCTTC. This codes for CASSLDLGEGNEQFF.

This clonotype was recorded a few times. The chain joins TRBV5-1 to TRBJ2-5, with 7 nucleotides matching TRBD2. This CDR3 has 14 residues. V shed 5 bases, J shed 4 bases, and the junction held 8 bases outside the gene matches. The germline gives CDR1 SGHRS, CDR2 YFSETQ. CDR3 nucleotides: TGCGCCAGCAGGGGCGGGAGTGGGGGAGAGACCCAGTACTTC. It is translated as CASRGGSGGETQYF.

This clonotype has more than one count but fewer than ten. This chain uses TRBV5-1 with TRBJ2-1; tentative D call: TRBD2 (6 bases). The CDR3 consists of 13 residues. V shed 5 bases and J shed 5 bases, with 11 bases lying between them. Germline V gene lookup returns CDR1 SGHRS and CDR2 YFSETQ. CDR3 coding DNA: TGCGCCAGCAGTACGGGGGTAGACAATGAGCAGTTCTTC. Its protein product is CASSTGVDNEQFF.

The gene calls are TRBV7-2 and TRBJ2-7; D not resolved. CDR3 length: 13 amino acids. CDR1 is SGHTA and CDR2 is FQGNSA in the germline V gene. The germline V and J ends were trimmed by 3 bases and 5 bases, with 11 bases remaining between them. The CDR3 loop is CASSLGMRNEQYF. CDR3 coding DNA: TGTGCCAGCAGCTTGGGTATGAGGAACGAGCAGTACTTC.

This clonotype was detected only a few times. The chain combines TRBV20-1 with TRBJ1-2; TRBD1 aligns across 11 bases. The germline V gene encodes CDR1 DFQATT and CDR2 SNEGSKA (reference sequence). There are 15 residues in the CDR3. The V and J ends lost 3 bases and 0 bases, in that order; junction bases with no gene match: 3. DNA for the CDR3: TGCAGTGCTAGCCGGGACAGGGGGACTAACTATGGCTACACCTTC. It codes for CSASRDRGTNYGYTF.

This clonotype appeared a few times. This sequence joins TRBV5-1 and TRBJ2-3; D is perhaps TRBD2 (5 bases). Germline lookup yields CDR1 SGHRS and CDR2 YFSETQ. V was shortened by 2 bases and J by 3 bases, with 10 bases between the two germline ends. This CDR3 is 14 amino acids long. This CDR3 reads CASSFFGGTDTQYF. CDR3 DNA sequence: TGCGCCAGCAGCTTTTTCGGCGGGACAGATACGCAGTATTTT. Based on the CDR3 plus reference TRBV5-1 and TRBJ2-3, the full variable domain is KAGVTQTPRYLIKTRGQQVTLSCSPISGHRSVSWYQQTPGQGLQFLFEYFSETQRNKGNFPGRFSGRQFSNSRSEMNVSTLELGDSALYLCASSFFGGTDTQYFGPGTRLTVL.

Many counts were recorded for this clonotype. This chain uses TRBV10-3 with TRBJ2-7; D remains ambiguous. The CDR3 is 12 residues long. The germline V gene has CDR1 ENHRY and CDR2 SYGVKD. Trimming left V 2 bases short and J 3 bases short, with 5 bases between. The CDR3 region has the DNA TGTGCCATCAGTGAGGCCTACTACGAGCAGTACTTC. Protein: CAISEAYYEQYF.

The sample holds a few counts of this clonotype. The rearrangement uses TRBV24-1 and TRBJ2-7; a weak D match, TRBD1 (6 bases). CDR1 is KGHDR, CDR2 SFDVKD, per germline. With 3 bases removed from V and 2 bases from J, the gap between germline ends came to 10 bases. The CDR3 has 14 amino acids. The CDR3 coding sequence is TGTGCCACCAGTGATGGGGGACAAGCCTACGAGCAGTACTTC. It yields the protein CATSDGGQAYEQYF.

This chain links TRBV7-8 with TRBJ2-1, with 14 positions matching TRBD2. Germline V gene lookup returns CDR1 SGHVS and CDR2 FQNEAQ. The CDR3 contains 17 residues. V was clipped by 5 bases and J by 5 bases; unmatched bases: 8. The CDR3: CASSVIPGLAGDNEQFF. The CDR3, as DNA: TGTGCCAGCAGCGTAATCCCGGGACTAGCGGGGGACAATGAGCAGTTCTTC.

This clonotype was counted a few times. The chain carries TRBV7-9 and TRBJ2-1, with D maybe TRBD2 (6 bases). The CDR3 length is 15 residues. Germline CDR1 and CDR2: SEHNR and FQNEAQ (reference sequence). Trimming pared 2 bases from V and 6 bases from J, leaving 14 bases between. The CDR3 protein is CASSLWVGGGNEQFF. The CDR3 DNA reads TGTGCCAGCAGCTTATGGGTGGGAGGCGGCAATGAGCAGTTCTTC. Based on the CDR3 plus reference TRBV7-9 and TRBJ2-1, the full variable domain is DTGVSQNPRHKITKRGQNVTFRCDPISEHNRLYWYRQTLGQGPEFLTYFQNEAQLEKSRLLSDRFSAERPKGSFSTLEIQRTEQGDSAMYLCASSLWVGGGNEQFFGPGTRLTVL.

The sample holds a few counts of this clonotype. The chain recombines TRBV2 with TRBJ2-2; 7 bases match TRBD1. Trimming took 5 bases from V and 2 from J; bases not matched to a gene: 11. CDR1 and CDR2 from the germline V gene are SNHLY and FYNNEI. There are 17 residues in the CDR3. CDR3 sequence: CASSTGGQGVNTGELFF. The CDR3 DNA follows: TGTGCCAGCAGTACCGGTGGGCAGGGGGTCAACACCGGGGAGCTGTTTTTT.

Only a few counts were recorded for this clonotype. J is TRBJ2-1 and V is TRBV4-1; D is possibly TRBD1 or TRBD2 (5 bases each). CDR1 is MGHRA and CDR2 is YSYEKL in the germline V gene. The V end was cut by 1 base, the J end by 1 base, with 14 bases between. This CDR3 is built from 17 residues. The CDR3 coding sequence is TGCGCCAGCAGCCAAGGGCTGACGGGGCCTTCCTACAATGAGCAGTTCTTC. It translates to CASSQGLTGPSYNEQFF.

This clonotype occurred a few times. This chain links TRBV5-1 with TRBJ2-5; no clear D. V lost 1 base and J lost 2, with 12 bases in between. The germline V gene has CDR1 SGHRS and CDR2 YFSETQ. This CDR3 spans 15 amino acids. Here the CDR3 DNA reads TGCGCCAGCAGCTTGATCGGCAGGCGACAAGAGACCCAGTACTTC. Protein: CASSLIGRRQETQYF.

The chain couples TRBV10-3 to TRBJ2-1; D gene ambiguous. V dropped 8 bases and J dropped 4 bases, with 15 bases sitting between them. The CDR3 loop spans 14 amino acids. Per germline, CDR1 ENHRY and CDR2 SYGVKD. CDR3 sequence (DNA): TGTGCCATCCGTCAGGAAAGAAATTACAATGAGCAGTTCTTC. It codes for CAIRQERNYNEQFF.

The chain has TRBV20-1 and TRBJ2-7; no reliable D call. This CDR3 is 10 amino acids long. In germline, CDR1 is DFQATT, CDR2 SNEGSKA (reference sequence). CDR3 sequence (DNA): TGCAGCCTCCTCCAGTCCGAGCAGTACTTC. This gives the protein CSLLQSEQYF.

This clonotype was picked up a small number of times. The rearrangement joins TRBV29-1 to TRBJ2-1; 9 bases fit TRBD1. After removal of 7 bases from V and 2 bases from J, the junction contained 6 bases not matched to a gene. The germline CDR1 and CDR2 sequences are SQVTM and ANQGSEA. CDR3 length equals 14 residues. The CDR3 reads CSGFRQGAYNEQFF. For the CDR3, the DNA is TGCAGCGGCTTCAGACAGGGGGCCTACAATGAGCAGTTCTTC.

This clonotype appeared a single time. This chain links TRBV7-9 with TRBJ2-3; D unclear. V was pared by 1 base and J by 1 base, with 9 bases between. There are 15 residues in the CDR3. Germline CDR1 SEHNR, CDR2 FQNEAQ (reference sequence). The CDR3 sequence: CASSLGFKGTDTQYF. CDR3 sequence (DNA): TGTGCCAGCAGCTTAGGTTTCAAGGGCACAGATACGCAGTATTTT.

This clonotype was picked up a small number of times. The chain is built from TRBV5-1 and TRBJ2-2; D is undetermined. This CDR3 has 14 residues. Germline V gives CDR1 SGHRS, CDR2 YFSETQ. Trimming shortened V by 3 bases and J by 10 bases, and 16 bases separated the two germline ends. The CDR3 DNA reads as TGCGCCAGCAGCTCCACAGTTAGTTCTGAGGAGCTGTTTTTT. Its protein product is CASSSTVSSEELFF.

This clonotype has only a few counts. The chain uses TRBV10-3 and TRBJ1-1, with D hard to call. In germline, CDR1 is ENHRY, CDR2 SYGVKD. The V end was cut by 6 bases, the J end by 10 bases, with 15 bases between. This CDR3 spans 12 amino acids. The CDR3, as DNA: TGTGCCATCAGGACGCCCGGGGAGCGAGCTTTCTTT. Protein product: CAIRTPGERAFF.

V usage is TRBV29-1 and J usage is TRBJ2-7; 11 bases line up with TRBD2. CDR3 size: 14 residues. The junction had 11 bases not matched to a gene; V was cut back by 6 bases and J by 7 bases. CDR1 and CDR2 from the germline V gene are SQVTM and ANQGSEA. This chain's CDR3 is CSVSGLAGRGEQYF. The DNA for the CDR3 is TGCAGCGTATCTGGACTAGCGGGCCGGGGGGAGCAGTACTTC.

The chain combines TRBV5-1 with TRBJ1-1, with D possibly being TRBD1 (6 bases). V was clipped by 3 bases and J by 2 bases, with 17 bases between them. The germline V gene has CDR1 SGHRS and CDR2 YFSETQ. CDR3 length equals 16 residues. CDR3 region: CASSSTWKGTNTEAFF. In DNA form, the CDR3 reads TGCGCCAGCAGCTCCACGTGGAAGGGGACAAACACTGAAGCTTTCTTT.

The sample holds a few counts of this clonotype. The J gene is TRBJ2-1, the V gene TRBV20-1; D gene uncertain. V dropped 3 bases and J dropped 7 bases, with 4 bases sitting between them. Germline assignment: CDR1 DFQATT and CDR2 SNEGSKA (reference sequence). This CDR3 contains 10 residues. The CDR3 DNA reads as TGCAGTGCTAGTGAGAATGAGCAGTTCTTC. Its protein is CSASENEQFF.

This clonotype showed up just a few times. V gene TRBV7-6 combines with J gene TRBJ2-4; 11 nucleotides align to TRBD2. CDR3 length equals 19 residues. V shed 4 bases, J shed 3 bases, and the junction held 14 bases outside the gene matches. Germline V lookup: CDR1 SGHVS, CDR2 FNYEAQ. The CDR3 DNA reads as TGTGCCAGCAGCTCTTTAGCGGGAGGGCCCCCATATGGCAAAAACATTCAGTACTTC. It translates to CASSSLAGGPPYGKNIQYF.

The chain recombines TRBV10-3 with TRBJ2-1; D ambiguous. Trimming stripped 1 base from V and 8 bases from J, with 9 bases between. The V gene's germline CDR1 is ENHRY and CDR2 SYGVKD. The CDR3 runs to 13 residues. The DNA for the CDR3 is TGTGCCATCAGTGAGTTCACGTATGATGAGCAGTTCTTC. It yields the protein CAISEFTYDEQFF.

This clonotype came up a few times. This chain joins TRBV4-3 and TRBJ2-3; D unresolved. The CDR3 is 14 amino acids. Trimming removed 1 base at V and 2 bases at J, with 7 bases between. Germline loops: CDR1 LGHNA, CDR2 YSLEER. The CDR3 loop is CASSQGAPTDTQYF. CDR3 DNA: TGCGCCAGCAGCCAAGGGGCGCCCACAGATACGCAGTATTTT.

This clonotype occurred a few times. The rearrangement joins TRBV5-1 to TRBJ1-3, with D perhaps TRBD1 (5 bases). V lost 0 bases and J 7 bases, leaving 17 bases between the germline ends. Per the germline V gene, CDR1 is SGHRS and CDR2 is YFSETQ. The CDR3 has 16 amino acids. The CDR3 loop reads CASSLDGGSAGNTIYF. In DNA form, the CDR3 reads TGCGCCAGCAGCTTGGACGGGGGATCGGCCGGCAACACCATATATTTT.